This T cell receptor (beta chain) was retrieved from a study of molecular identifiers for immune sequencing clone quantification. Study-wide findings and caveats: The study found clones above 20 RNA copies held over 98% of effector molecules and under 1% in naive cells. Sizes of highly expanded clones could be underestimated through identical TCRs sharing a barcode.

As to this clonotype: Antigen specificity is unknown. A read error may explain this, as a much larger clone is one base away. The CDR3 does not close with the conserved phenylalanine or tryptophan, likely indicating a read error.

Previously reported methods and listed TCR primers produced the bulk TCR libraries. TCRdb ran MiXCR on the PCR reads and lists one entry per CDR3 protein. The sample carries 550,000 to 750,000 distinct CDR3 sequences, 15% to 20% recorded once. This CDR3 comprises 15 residues. Germline V gene data show CDR1 as SEHNR and CDR2 as FQNEAQ (reference sequence). V was cut by 1 base and J by 9 bases, with 13 bases left in between. Naive CD8 T cells were sorted as CD8+CD4-CCR7+CD45RA+. This chain links TRBV7-9 with TRBJ1-6, with D possibly TRBD1 on 6 matching bases. The TCR sequence derives from a human donor in good health. Some libraries in this study had Jurkat cell RNA spiked in. The material sequenced was naive CD8+ T cells from blood, with Jurkat cell RNA spiked in. Sample subset: FACS-sorted CD8+CD4-CCR7+CD45RA+ naive T cells. As DNA, the CDR3 is TGTGCCAGCAGCTTAGTTCTGGGGGCAATTTCACCCCTCCACCTT. Its protein is CASSLVLGAISPLHL.